These 13 T cell receptor beta chains originate from one sample sequenced in a study of blood T cell repertoires in COVID-19. TCRdb keeps only in-frame clones here, not all; method: immunoSEQ multiplex PCR. The sample records roughly 250,000 clones, 85% to 90% being singletons. Sequenced: peripheral blood. These receptors were taken from a woman aged 40 to 50 with acute or convalescent COVID-19.

This clone was detected only once. This chain uses TRBV19 with TRBJ1-5, with D hard to call. V was pared by 7 bases and J by 4 bases, with 11 bases between. Germline assignment: CDR1 LNHDA and CDR2 SQIVND (reference sequence). The CDR3 runs 13 residues. Here the CDR3 reads CASNTRENQPQHF. CDR3 bases: TGTGCCAGTAACACTAGGGAGAATCAGCCCCAGCATTTT. The full variable domain, rest sourced from reference TRBV19 and TRBJ1-5, is DGGITQSPKYLFRKEGQNVTLSCEQNLNHDAMYWYRQDPGQGLRLIYYSQIVNDFQKGDIAEGYSVSREKKESFPLTVTSAQKNPTAFYLCASNTRENQPQHFGDGTRLSIL.

The chain has TRBV5-6 and TRBJ1-5; 7 bases agree with TRBD1. Germline V gene data show CDR1 as SGHDT and CDR2 as YYEEEE. The trim removed 0 bases at V and 2 bases at J, leaving 8 bases unmatched. The CDR3 has 17 amino acids. The CDR3 protein is CASSLDRGMHGNQPQHF. The CDR3 DNA reads as TGTGCCAGCAGCTTGGACAGGGGCATGCATGGCAATCAGCCCCAGCATTTT.

Note on this clone: Other DNA sequences in this sample translate to the same CDR3. V is TRBV5-4 and J is TRBJ1-2, with D perhaps TRBD1 (6 bases). Between the trimmed V and J ends, which lost 0 bases and 5 bases, there was a span of 8 bases. The germline gives CDR1 SGHNT, CDR2 YYREEE (reference sequence). The CDR3 runs to 13 residues. The CDR3 protein is CASSLGQDYGYTF. In DNA, the CDR3 is TGTGCCAGCAGCTTGGGACAGGATTATGGCTACACCTTC. Full variable domain (missing parts from reference TRBV5-4 and TRBJ1-2): ETGVTQSPTHLIKTRGQQVTLRCSSQSGHNTVSWYQQALGQGPQFIFQYYREEENGRGNFPPRFSGLQFPNYSSELNVNALELDDSALYLCASSLGQDYGYTFGSGTRLTVV.

This chain links TRBV19 with TRBJ1-3; a possible D gene is TRBD1 (5 bases). The CDR3 has 16 amino acids. The V end was cut by 1 base, the J end by 0 bases, with 10 bases between. Looked up from germline, CDR1 is LNHDA and CDR2 is SQIVND (reference sequence). CDR3 sequence: CASSIGQGNSGNTIYF. The CDR3 DNA is TGTGCCAGTAGTATAGGCCAGGGAAACTCTGGAAACACCATATATTTT. Full variable domain (rest looked up from reference TRBV19 and TRBJ1-3): DGGITQSPKYLFRKEGQNVTLSCEQNLNHDAMYWYRQDPGQGLRLIYYSQIVNDFQKGDIAEGYSVSREKKESFPLTVTSAQKNPTAFYLCASSIGQGNSGNTIYFGEGSWLTVV.

The rearrangement uses TRBV4-1 and TRBJ1-2; D ambiguous. The CDR3 runs to 14 residues. Deletions cut 1 base from V and 2 bases from J, with 8 bases between. CDR1 and CDR2 from the germline V gene are MGHRA and YSYEKL. Here the CDR3 DNA reads TGCGCCAGCAGCCAAGTGGTAGTGAACTATGGCTACACCTTC. As protein: CASSQVVVNYGYTF.

The chain links TRBV27 to TRBJ1-5; possible D gene TRBD1, 6 bases. This CDR3 comprises 14 residues. CDR1 MNHEY and CDR2 SMNVEV come from the germline V gene (reference sequence). The V and J ends lost 2 bases and 6 bases respectively, with 11 bases between them. In nucleotides, the CDR3 is TGTGCCAGCAGTTTACGGGGGGGCATTCAGCCCCAGCATTTT. Translating gives CASSLRGGIQPQHF.

The gene calls are TRBV9 and TRBJ1-1; 9 nucleotides agree with TRBD1. V gave up 3 bases and J gave up 2 bases; unmatched junction bases: 5. Per germline, CDR1 SGDLS and CDR2 YYNGEE. The CDR3 extends over 15 amino acids. CDR3 sequence (DNA): TGTGCCAGCAGCGAGCGGACAGGGGCTAACACTGAAGCTTTCTTT. Its translation: CASSERTGANTEAFF.

V and J are TRBV7-3 and TRBJ2-2; D possibly corresponds to TRBD2 (7 bases). V lost 1 base and J lost 5, with 17 bases in between. Germline V lookup: CDR1 SGHTA, CDR2 FQGTGA. The CDR3 runs 17 residues. The chain's CDR3 is CASSLNSGGARTGELFF. The CDR3 nucleotides read TGTGCCAGCAGCTTAAATTCTGGGGGGGCCCGGACCGGGGAGCTGTTTTTT.

The chain combines TRBV5-6 with TRBJ2-1, with D possibly being TRBD2 (6 bases). Germline CDR1 reads SGHDT; CDR2 reads YYEEEE. This CDR3 region has 16 residues. The ends were cut back, 6 bases at V and 4 bases at J, with 20 bases in the middle. The CDR3 nucleotides are TGTGCCAGCACCCCAAGACTAGTAACGGGGTACAATGAGCAGTTCTTC. It is translated as CASTPRLVTGYNEQFF.

This chain links TRBV12-5 with TRBJ1-6, with 8 bases matching TRBD1. The CDR3 extends over 16 amino acids. CDR1 LGHNT and CDR2 FRNRAP come from the germline V gene. V gave up 0 bases and J gave up 8 bases; unmatched junction bases: 6. This CDR3 is CASGLVLGQGDSPLHF. The CDR3 region has the DNA TGTGCTAGTGGTTTGGTACTTGGACAGGGAGATTCACCCCTCCACTTT.

The genes are TRBV7-8 and TRBJ2-3, with 14 bases matching TRBD2. Germline trimming cut 4 bases from V and 8 bases from J; bases unmatched to any gene: 14. The CDR3 has 18 amino acids. The germline V gene encodes CDR1 SGHVS and CDR2 FQNEAQ. In nucleotides, the CDR3 is TGTGCCAGCAGCTCCCCCGGGACTAGCGGGGGCATTCAGGGTACGCAGTATTTT. Protein sequence: CASSSPGTSGGIQGTQYF.

V and J are TRBV5-4 and TRBJ2-3, with TRBD1 matching 7 bases. There are 16 residues in the CDR3. J lost 2 bases, V lost 2 bases, and 8 bases had no gene match. Germline V CDR1 and CDR2: SGHNT, YYREEE (reference sequence). This chain's CDR3 is CASSFPGQVHTDTQYF. The CDR3 DNA reads as TGTGCCAGCAGCTTTCCCGGACAGGTCCACACAGATACGCAGTATTTT. Supplemented by reference TRBV5-4 and TRBJ2-3, the full variable domain reads ETGVTQSPTHLIKTRGQQVTLRCSSQSGHNTVSWYQQALGQGPQFIFQYYREEENGRGNFPPRFSGLQFPNYSSELNVNALELDDSALYLCASSFPGQVHTDTQYFGPGTRLTVL.

V gene TRBV7-6 combines with J gene TRBJ2-5; 12 bases line up with TRBD2. J lost 6 bases, V lost 2 bases, and 4 bases had no gene match. CDR3 length: 15 amino acids. Germline V gene data show CDR1 as SGHVS and CDR2 as FNYEAQ. CDR3 DNA: TGTGCCAGCAGCTTACAACTAGCGGGGGGACAGACCCAGTACTTC. Residues: CASSLQLAGGQTQYF.